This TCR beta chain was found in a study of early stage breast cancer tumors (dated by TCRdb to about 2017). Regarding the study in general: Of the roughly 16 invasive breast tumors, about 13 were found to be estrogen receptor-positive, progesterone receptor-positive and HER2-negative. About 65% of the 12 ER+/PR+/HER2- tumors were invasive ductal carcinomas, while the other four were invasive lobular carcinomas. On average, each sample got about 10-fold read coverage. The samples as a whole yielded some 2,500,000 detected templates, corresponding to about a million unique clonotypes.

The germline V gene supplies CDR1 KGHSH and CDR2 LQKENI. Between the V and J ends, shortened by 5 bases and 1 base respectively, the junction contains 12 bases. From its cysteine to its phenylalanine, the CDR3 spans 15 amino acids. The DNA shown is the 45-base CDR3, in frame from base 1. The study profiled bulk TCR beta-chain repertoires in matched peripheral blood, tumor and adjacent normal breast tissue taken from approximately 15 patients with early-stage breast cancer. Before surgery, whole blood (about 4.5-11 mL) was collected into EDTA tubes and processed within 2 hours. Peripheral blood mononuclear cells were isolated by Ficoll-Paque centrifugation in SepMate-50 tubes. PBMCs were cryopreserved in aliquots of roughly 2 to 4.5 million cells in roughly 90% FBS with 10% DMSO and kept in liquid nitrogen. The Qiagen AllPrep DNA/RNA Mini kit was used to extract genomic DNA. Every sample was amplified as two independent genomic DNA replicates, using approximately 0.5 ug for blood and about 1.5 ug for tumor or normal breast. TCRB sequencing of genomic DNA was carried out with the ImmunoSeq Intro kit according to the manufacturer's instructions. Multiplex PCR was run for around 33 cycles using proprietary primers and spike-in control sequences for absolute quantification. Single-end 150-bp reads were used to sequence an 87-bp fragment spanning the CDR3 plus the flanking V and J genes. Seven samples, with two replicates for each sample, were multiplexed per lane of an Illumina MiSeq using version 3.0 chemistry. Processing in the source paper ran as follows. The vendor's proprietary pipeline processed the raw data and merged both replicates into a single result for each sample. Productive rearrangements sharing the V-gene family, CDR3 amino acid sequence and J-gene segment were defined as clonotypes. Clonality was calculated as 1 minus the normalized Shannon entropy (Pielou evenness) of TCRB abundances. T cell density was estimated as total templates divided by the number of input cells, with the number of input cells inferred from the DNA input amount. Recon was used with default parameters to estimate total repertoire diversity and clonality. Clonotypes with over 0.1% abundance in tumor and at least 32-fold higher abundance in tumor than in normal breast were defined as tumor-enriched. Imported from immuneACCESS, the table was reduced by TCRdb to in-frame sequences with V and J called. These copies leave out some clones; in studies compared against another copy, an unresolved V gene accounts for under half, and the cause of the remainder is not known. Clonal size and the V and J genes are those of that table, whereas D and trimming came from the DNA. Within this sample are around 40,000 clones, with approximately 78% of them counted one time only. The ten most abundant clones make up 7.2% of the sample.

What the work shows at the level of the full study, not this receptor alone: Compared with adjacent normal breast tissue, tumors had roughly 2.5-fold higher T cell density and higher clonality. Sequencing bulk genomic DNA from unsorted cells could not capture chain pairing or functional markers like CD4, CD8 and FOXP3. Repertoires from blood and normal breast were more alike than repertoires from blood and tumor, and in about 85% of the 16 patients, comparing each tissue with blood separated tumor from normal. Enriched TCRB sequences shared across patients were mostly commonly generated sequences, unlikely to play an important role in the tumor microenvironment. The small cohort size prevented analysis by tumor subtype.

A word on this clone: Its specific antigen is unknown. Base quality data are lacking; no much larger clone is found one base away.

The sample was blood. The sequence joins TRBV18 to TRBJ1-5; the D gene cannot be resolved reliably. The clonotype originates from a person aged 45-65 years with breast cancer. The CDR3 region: CASSREGGSNQPQHF. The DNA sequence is TGTGCCAGCTCAAGGGAGGGTGGGAGCAATCAGCCCCAGCATTTT. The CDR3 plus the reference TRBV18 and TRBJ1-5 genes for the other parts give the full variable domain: NAGVMQNPRHLVRRRGQEARLRCSPMKGHSHVYWYRQLPEEGLKFMVYLQKENIIDESGMPKERFSAEFPKEGPSILRIQQVVRGDSAAYFCASSREGGSNQPQHFGDGTRLSIL.